This T cell receptor (beta chain) was retrieved from a study of T cells in Graves' hyperthyroidism and ophthalmopathy. Study-wide points: Appearing also in blood were most of the thyroid clonotypes expanded above 0.001. Ophthalmopathy, as predicted by the model, came a median around 6.7 months after the prediction.

Researchers amplified the TCR beta CDR3 regions from RNA transcripts. First-round RT-PCR targeting the TCR CDR3 was performed with the HTBI primer set. One entry per CDR3 protein, called by TCRdb with MiXCR from the multiplex PCR reads. Of more than 600,000 distinct CDR3 sequences in the sample, roughly 15% were seen once. Worth noting for this clonotype: Antigen specificity is unknown.

In germline, CDR1 is DFQATT, CDR2 SNEGSKA (reference sequence). The CDR3 contains 14 residues. V dropped 7 bases and J dropped 4 bases, with 19 bases sitting between them. Calling Graves' hyperthyroidism stable meant ophthalmopathy did not progress within 18 months. Orbital computed tomography, thyroid ultrasound, serum thyroxine and TRAb, and clinical symptoms together informed the diagnoses. The TCR sequence derives from a man aged 18 to 29 with Graves' hyperthyroidism. What was sequenced was blood. V gene TRBV20-1 combines with J gene TRBJ2-5, with D perhaps given as TRBD1 or TRBD2 (6 bases each). In nucleotides, the CDR3 is TGCAGTGTCAGAGAGGGGGGCCCCGGAGAGACCCAGTACTTC. It encodes CSVREGGPGETQYF.